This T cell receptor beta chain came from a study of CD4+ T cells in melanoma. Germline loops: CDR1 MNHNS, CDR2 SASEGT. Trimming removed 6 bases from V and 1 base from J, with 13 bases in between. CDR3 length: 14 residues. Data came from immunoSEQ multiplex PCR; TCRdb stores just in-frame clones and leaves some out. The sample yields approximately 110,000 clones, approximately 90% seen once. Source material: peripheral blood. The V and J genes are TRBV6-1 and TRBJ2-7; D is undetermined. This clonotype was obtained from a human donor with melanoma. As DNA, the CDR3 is TGTGCCAGCAGGGTGACACTCACTTCCTACGAGCAGTACTTC. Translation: CASRVTLTSYEQYF.